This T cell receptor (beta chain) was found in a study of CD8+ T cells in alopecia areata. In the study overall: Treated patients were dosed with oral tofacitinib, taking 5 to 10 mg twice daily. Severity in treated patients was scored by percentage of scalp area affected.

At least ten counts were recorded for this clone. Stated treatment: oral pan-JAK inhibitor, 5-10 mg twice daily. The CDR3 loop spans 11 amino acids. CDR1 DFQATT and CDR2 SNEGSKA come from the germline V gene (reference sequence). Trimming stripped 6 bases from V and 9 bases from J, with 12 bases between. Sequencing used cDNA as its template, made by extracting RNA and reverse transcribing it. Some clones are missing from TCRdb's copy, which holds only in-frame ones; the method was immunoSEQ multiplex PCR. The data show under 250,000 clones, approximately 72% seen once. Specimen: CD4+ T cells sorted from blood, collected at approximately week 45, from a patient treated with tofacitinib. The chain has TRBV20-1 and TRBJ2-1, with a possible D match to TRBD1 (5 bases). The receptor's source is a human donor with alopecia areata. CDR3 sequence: CSAPGKGEQFF. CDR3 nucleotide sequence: TGCAGTGCACCAGGGAAGGGTGAGCAGTTCTTC.